This TCR beta chain originates from a study of blood T cells in healthy people across ages. Turning to the study itself: There was about one barcoded beta molecule captured by template switching per two T cells. Study-level findings and limits: Getting older went along with TCR beta diversity per million T cells dropping roughly linearly.

A second roughly 7 to 12 cycle PCR used barcoded and J-beta primers. In TCRdb, the 5' RACE reads were re-called with MiXCR into one record per CDR3 protein. Altogether about 1.4 million distinct CDR3 sequences are present, 45% to 70% being singletons, with the ten largest covering 5.5% to 8%. About this clonotype itself: As yet, its antigen is unknown. One junction end does not reproduce the germline sequence, and a read error may be involved.

Sequencing used blood. This TCR derives from a young man in good health.

CDR3 coding DNA: TGCGCCAGCAGCGTTCAGGAGAACCCTGAAGCTTTCTTT. This encodes CASSVQENPEAFF. The chain combines TRBV4-1 with TRBJ1-1; D is undetermined. The V gene's germline CDR1 is MGHRA and CDR2 YSYEKL. This CDR3 comprises 13 residues.